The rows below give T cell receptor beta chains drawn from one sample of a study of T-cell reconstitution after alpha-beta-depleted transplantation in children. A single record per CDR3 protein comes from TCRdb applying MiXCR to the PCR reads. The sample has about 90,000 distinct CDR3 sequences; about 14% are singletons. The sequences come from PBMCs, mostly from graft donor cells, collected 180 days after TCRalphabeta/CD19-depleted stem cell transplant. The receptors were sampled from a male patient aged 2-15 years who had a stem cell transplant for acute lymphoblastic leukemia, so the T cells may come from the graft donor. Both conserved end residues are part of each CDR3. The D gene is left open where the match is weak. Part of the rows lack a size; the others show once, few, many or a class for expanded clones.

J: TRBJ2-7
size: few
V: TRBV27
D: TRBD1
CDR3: CASSLGHRGLEQYF
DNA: TGTGCCAGCAGTTTAGGTCACAGGGGGCTCGAGCAGTACTTC

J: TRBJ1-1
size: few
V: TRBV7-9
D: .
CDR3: CASSKAGNTEAFF
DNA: TGTGCCAGCTCCAAGGCGGGAAACACTGAAGCTTTCTTT

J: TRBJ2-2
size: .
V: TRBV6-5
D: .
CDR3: CASSYLAGELFF
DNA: TGTGCCAGCAGTTATCTTGCCGGGGAGCTGTTTTTT

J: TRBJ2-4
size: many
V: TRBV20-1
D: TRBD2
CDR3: CSAGLAGNIQYF
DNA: TGCAGTGCCGGACTAGCGGGAAACATTCAGTACTTC

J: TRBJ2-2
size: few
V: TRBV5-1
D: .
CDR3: CASSGGSGELFF
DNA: TGCGCCAGCAGCGGGGGATCCGGGGAGCTGTTTTTT

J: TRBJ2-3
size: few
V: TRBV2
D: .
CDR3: CASPKGRGGTDTQYF
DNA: TGTGCCAGCCCTAAGGGCAGGGGCGGCACAGATACGCAGTATTTT

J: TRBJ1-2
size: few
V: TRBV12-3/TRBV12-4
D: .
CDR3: CASSLAGKDSANYGYTF
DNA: TGTGCCAGCAGTTTAGCAGGGAAAGATTCGGCTAACTATGGCTACACCTTC

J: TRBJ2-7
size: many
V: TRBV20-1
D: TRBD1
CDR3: CSAPRGQGSYEQYF
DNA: TGCAGTGCCCCCAGGGGGCAGGGATCCTACGAGCAGTACTTC

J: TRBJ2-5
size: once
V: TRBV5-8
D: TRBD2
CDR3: CASSLGLVGGQETQYF
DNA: TGTGCCAGCAGCTTGGGGCTAGTGGGGGGGCAAGAGACCCAGTACTTC

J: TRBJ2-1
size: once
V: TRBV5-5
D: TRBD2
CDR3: CASSLASGVVREQFF
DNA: TGTGCCAGCAGCTTGGCTAGCGGGGTGGTAAGGGAGCAGTTCTTC

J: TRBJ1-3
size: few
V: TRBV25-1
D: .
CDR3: CASSDEPGRSGNTIYF
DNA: TGTGCCAGCAGCGACGAGCCAGGTCGATCTGGAAACACCATATATTTT

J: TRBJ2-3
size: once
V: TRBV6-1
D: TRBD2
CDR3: CASSRGLAEKRDTQYF
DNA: TGTGCCAGCAGCCGGGGACTAGCGGAAAAGAGAGATACGCAGTATTTT

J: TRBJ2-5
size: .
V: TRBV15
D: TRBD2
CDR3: CATSRLTSGGGTQYF
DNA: TGTGCCACCAGCAGACTCACTAGCGGGGGTGGGACCCAGTACTTC

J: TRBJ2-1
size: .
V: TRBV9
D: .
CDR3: CASSVGRESYNEQFF
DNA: TGTGCCAGCAGCGTAGGCAGGGAATCCTACAATGAGCAGTTCTTC

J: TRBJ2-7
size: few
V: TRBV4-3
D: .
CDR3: CASSRDHEQYF
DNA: TGCGCCAGCAGCCGGGACCACGAGCAGTACTTC

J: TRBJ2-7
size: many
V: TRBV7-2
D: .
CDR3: CASSLVEGSYEQYF
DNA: TGTGCCAGCAGCTTAGTAGAGGGCTCCTACGAGCAGTACTTC

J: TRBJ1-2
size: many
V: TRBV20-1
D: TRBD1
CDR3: CSASQDRQIYGYTF
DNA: TGCAGTGCTAGTCAGGACAGGCAAATCTATGGCTACACCTTC

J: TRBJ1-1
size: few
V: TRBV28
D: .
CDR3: CASSFSLGKNTEAFF
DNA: TGTGCCAGCAGTTTCTCCCTGGGAAAGAACACTGAAGCTTTCTTT

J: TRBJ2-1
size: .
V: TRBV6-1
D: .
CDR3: CASSGGGASYNEQFF
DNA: TGTGCCAGCAGTGGAGGGGGGGCCTCCTACAATGAGCAGTTCTTC

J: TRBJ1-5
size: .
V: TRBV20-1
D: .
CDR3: CSASQGNQPQHF
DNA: TGCAGTGCGAGCCAGGGGAATCAGCCCCAGCATTTT

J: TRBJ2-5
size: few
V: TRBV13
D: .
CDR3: CASSLLPEETQYF
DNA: TGTGCCAGCAGCTTACTGCCAGAAGAGACCCAGTACTTC

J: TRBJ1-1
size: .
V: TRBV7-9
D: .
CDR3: CASSSIQGAEAFF
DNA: TGTGCCAGCAGCTCCATACAGGGTGCTGAAGCTTTCTTT

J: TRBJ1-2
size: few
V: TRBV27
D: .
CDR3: CASSFTGGTYYGYTF
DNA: TGTGCCAGCAGTTTCACGGGGGGAACGTACTATGGCTACACCTTC

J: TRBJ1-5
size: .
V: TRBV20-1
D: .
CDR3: CSARGGTAVRNQPQHF
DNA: TGCAGTGCTAGAGGGGGTACGGCGGTCCGCAATCAGCCCCAGCATTTT

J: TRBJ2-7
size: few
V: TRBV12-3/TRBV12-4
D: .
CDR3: CASSSNIRLYEQYF
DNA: TGTGCCAGCAGTTCTAATATCAGGCTCTACGAGCAGTACTTC

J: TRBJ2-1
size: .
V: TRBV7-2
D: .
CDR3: CASSAYYNEQFF
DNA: TGTGCCAGCAGCGCTTACTACAATGAGCAGTTCTTC

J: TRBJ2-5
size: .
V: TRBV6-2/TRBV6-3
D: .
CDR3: CASRLSQSSETQYF
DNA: TGTGCCAGCAGACTAAGCCAATCTTCGGAGACCCAGTACTTC

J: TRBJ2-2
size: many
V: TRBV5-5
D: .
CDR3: CASSLNPGPNTGELFF
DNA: TGTGCCAGCAGCCTGAATCCGGGCCCTAACACCGGGGAGCTGTTTTTT

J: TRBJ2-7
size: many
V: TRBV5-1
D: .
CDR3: CASSLGQGRIHEQYF
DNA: TGCGCCAGCAGCTTGGGCCAGGGTCGGATTCACGAGCAGTACTTC

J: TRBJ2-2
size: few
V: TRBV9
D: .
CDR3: CASSQGRITGELFF
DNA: TGTGCCAGCAGCCAAGGTAGAATCACCGGGGAGCTGTTTTTT

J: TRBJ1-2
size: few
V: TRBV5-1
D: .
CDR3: CASSPPRTGTNPDLNYGYTF
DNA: TGCGCCAGCAGCCCCCCCAGGACGGGGACAAACCCGGACCTTAACTATGGCTACACCTTC

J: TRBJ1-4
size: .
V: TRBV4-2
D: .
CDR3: CASSQDPASSEEKLFF
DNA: TGTGCCAGCAGCCAAGATCCGGCGTCCTCTGAAGAAAAACTGTTTTTT

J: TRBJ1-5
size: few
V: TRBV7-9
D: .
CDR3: CASSQDSTYGNQPQHF
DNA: TGTGCCAGCAGCCAGGACAGTACATATGGCAATCAGCCCCAGCATTTT

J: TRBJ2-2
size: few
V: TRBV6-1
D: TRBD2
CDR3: CASSVPAGGPGTGELFF
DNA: TGTGCCAGCAGTGTCCCAGCGGGGGGGCCGGGCACCGGGGAGCTGTTTTTT

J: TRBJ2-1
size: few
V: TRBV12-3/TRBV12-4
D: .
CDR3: CASSQRMYNEQFF
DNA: TGTGCCAGCAGTCAACGGATGTACAATGAGCAGTTCTTC

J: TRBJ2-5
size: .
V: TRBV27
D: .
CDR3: CASTPRGSETQYF
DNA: TGTGCCAGCACCCCCAGGGGATCAGAGACCCAGTACTTC